This is a list of T cell receptor beta chains from one sample in a study of cytomegalovirus exposure and HLA in healthy donors. Measured with immunoSEQ multiplex PCR; TCRdb has only the in-frame clones, and not every one. The sample lists about 52,000 clones, roughly 60% occurring once. Sequences were obtained from PBMCs. The receptors shown here come from a human donor in good health. The conserved cysteine and the conserved F or W are not part of the CDR3 here. Fields, in order: clone size, D gene, V gene, J gene, CDR3 protein. The D gene is left open where the match is weak. Size values are once, few and many counts, or a class for expanded clones, and some rows have none.

.	.	TRBV15	TRBJ2-7	ATSSRGTSYEQY
.	.	TRBV30	TRBJ1-1	AWRQGLAEAF
.	.	TRBV6-5	TRBJ1-1	ASSYRPTQDTEAF
.	.	TRBV2	TRBJ1-4	ASSEDHGARKLF
.	TRBD1	TRBV15	TRBJ2-2	ATSTRTGRTGELF
few	TRBD1	TRBV2	TRBJ1-4	ASNDRGRFEKLF
.	.	TRBV7-2	TRBJ2-7	ASSLVPGNLPNEQY
.	TRBD1	TRBV6-1	TRBJ1-5	ASSESDRGQQPQH
.	.	TRBV19	TRBJ1-2	ASSPIPPPGYT
.	.	TRBV7-2	TRBJ2-1	ASSLGQNYNEQF
once	.	TRBV5-1	TRBJ2-5	ASSLGNFPETQY
.	TRBD1	TRBV30	TRBJ1-2	AWTDGTGYGYT
.	TRBD1	TRBV4-3	TRBJ1-5	ASSQFQGAQPQH
.	TRBD2	TRBV7-8	.	ASSLSIRGGSVYEQY
.	.	TRBV7-2	TRBJ2-5	ASSQAETQY
.	.	TRBV28	TRBJ1-1	ASSPTPLQGLGGLNTEAF
.	TRBD1	TRBV19	TRBJ1-2	ASHRDRAFYGYT
few	.	TRBV9	TRBJ1-1	ASSRLQGRNTEAF
few	TRBD1	TRBV5-1	TRBJ2-7	ASSLAETGSHEQY
.	TRBD1	TRBV12-5	TRBJ2-6	ASGLTGGRSGANVLT
.	.	TRBV7-9	TRBJ1-3	ASSLVGRAAGNTIY
few	.	TRBV7-2	TRBJ2-2	ASSPRGNTGELF
few	.	TRBV5-1	TRBJ2-5	ASSPTTGGTQY
.	.	TRBV30	TRBJ1-5	AWSVPGGGQPQH
.	TRBD1	TRBV5-1	TRBJ1-4	ASSALPRQQGAGATNEKLF
.	.	TRBV27	TRBJ2-7	ASSFLAGSYEQY